This T cell receptor beta chain was documented in a study of T cell changes during pregnancy in multiple sclerosis. V was trimmed by 4 bases and J by 5 bases, leaving 5 bases between them. Germline-derived CDR1 and CDR2 are SGHAT and FQNNGV. The CDR3 loop spans 11 amino acids. The data were produced by immunoSEQ multiplex PCR, yet TCRdb's version contains in-frame clones alone and is incomplete. The sample consists of fewer than 60,000 clones, around 90% of them appearing once. The rearrangement uses TRBV11-2 and TRBJ2-5; D is undetermined. The sample in question was peripheral blood, obtained after pregnancy. The receptor's source is a female donor in good health, enrolled as a control in a pregnancy study. The CDR3 loop is CASSSFETQYF. As DNA, the CDR3 is TGTGCCAGCAGCTCCTTTGAGACCCAGTACTTC.